This T cell receptor beta chain is from a study of T-cell reconstitution after alpha-beta-depleted transplantation in children. This clonotype was counted between two and nine times. Unique molecular identifiers were incorporated during preparation of the TCRbeta library. TCRdb re-derived calls from the PCR reads in MiXCR, one entry per CDR3 protein. The repertoire has some 550,000 distinct CDR3 sequences, about 16% of them found once; the top ten carry 2.5% to 4%. The source was PBMCs from the stem cell graft donor, collected from the stem cell graft. This receptor was identified in a human donor who donated a stem cell graft to a child with acute lymphoblastic leukemia.

CDR3 sequence: CASSEGGATEETQYF. The CDR3 DNA reads TGCGCCAGCAGTGAAGGGGGAGCTACCGAAGAGACCCAGTACTTC. The rearrangement uses TRBV10-2 and TRBJ2-5; D might be TRBD1 (6 bases). V was shortened by 3 bases and J by 3 bases, with 14 bases between the two germline ends. Germline CDR1 WSHSY, CDR2 SAAADI. The CDR3 runs to 15 residues.